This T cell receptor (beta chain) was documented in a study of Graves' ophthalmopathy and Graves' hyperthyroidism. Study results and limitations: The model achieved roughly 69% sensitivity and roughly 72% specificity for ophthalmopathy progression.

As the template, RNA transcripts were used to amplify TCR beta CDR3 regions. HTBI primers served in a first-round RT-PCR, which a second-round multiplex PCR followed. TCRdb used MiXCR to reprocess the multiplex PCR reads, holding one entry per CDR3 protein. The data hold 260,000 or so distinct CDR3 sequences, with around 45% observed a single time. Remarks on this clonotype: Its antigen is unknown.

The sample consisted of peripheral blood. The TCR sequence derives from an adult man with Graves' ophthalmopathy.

The CDR3 coding sequence is TGCGCCAGCAGTGAGTACAGTGGCAGGTCTAACACCGGGGAGCTGTTTTTT. It yields the protein CASSEYSGRSNTGELFF. The chain employs TRBV10-1 and TRBJ2-2; no clear D gene. Per the germline V gene, CDR1 is WNHNN and CDR2 is SYGVQD (reference sequence). V lost 1 base, J lost 2 bases, and 14 bases lay in between. The CDR3 sequence is 17 residues long.